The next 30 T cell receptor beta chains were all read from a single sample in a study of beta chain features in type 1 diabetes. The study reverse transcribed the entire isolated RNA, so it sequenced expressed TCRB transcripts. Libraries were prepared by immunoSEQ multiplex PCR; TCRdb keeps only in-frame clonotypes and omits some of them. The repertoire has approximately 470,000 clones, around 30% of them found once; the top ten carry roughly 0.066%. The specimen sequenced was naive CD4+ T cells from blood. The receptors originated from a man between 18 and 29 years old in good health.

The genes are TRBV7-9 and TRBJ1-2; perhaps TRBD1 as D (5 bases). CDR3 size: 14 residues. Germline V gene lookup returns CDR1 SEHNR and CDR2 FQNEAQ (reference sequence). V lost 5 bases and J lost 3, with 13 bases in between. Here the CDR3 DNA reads TGTGCCAGCAGCCTCAGGGTCGCAGACTATGGCTACACCTTC. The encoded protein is CASSLRVADYGYTF. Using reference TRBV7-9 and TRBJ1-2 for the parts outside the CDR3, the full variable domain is DTGVSQNPRHKITKRGQNVTFRCDPISEHNRLYWYRQTLGQGPEFLTYFQNEAQLEKSRLLSDRFSAERPKGSFSTLEIQRTEQGDSAMYLCASSLRVADYGYTFGSGTRLTVV.

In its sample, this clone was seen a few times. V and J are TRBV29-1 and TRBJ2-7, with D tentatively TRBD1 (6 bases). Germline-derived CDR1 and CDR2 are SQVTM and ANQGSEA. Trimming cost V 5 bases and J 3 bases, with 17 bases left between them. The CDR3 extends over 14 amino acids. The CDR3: CSVLDRNGYYEQYF. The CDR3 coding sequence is TGCAGCGTTTTGGACAGAAATGGATACTACGAGCAGTACTTC.

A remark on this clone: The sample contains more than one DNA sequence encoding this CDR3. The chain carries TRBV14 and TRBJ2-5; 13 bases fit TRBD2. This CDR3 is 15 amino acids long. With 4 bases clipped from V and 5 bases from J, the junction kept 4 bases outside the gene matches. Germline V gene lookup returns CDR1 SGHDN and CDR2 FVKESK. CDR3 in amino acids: CASSLGLAGVETQYF. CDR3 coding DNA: TGTGCCAGCAGCCTCGGACTAGCGGGAGTGGAGACCCAGTACTTC.

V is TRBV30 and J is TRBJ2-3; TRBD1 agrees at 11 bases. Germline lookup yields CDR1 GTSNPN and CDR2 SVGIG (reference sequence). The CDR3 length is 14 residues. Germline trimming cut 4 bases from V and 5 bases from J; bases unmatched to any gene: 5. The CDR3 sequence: CAWTGTGGRDTQYF. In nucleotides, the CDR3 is TGTGCCTGGACAGGGACAGGGGGGAGAGATACGCAGTATTTT. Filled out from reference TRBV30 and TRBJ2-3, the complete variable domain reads SQTIHQWPATLVQPVGSPLSLECTVEGTSNPNLYWYRQAAGRGLQLLFYSVGIGQISSEVPQNLSASRPQDRQFILSSKKLLLSDSGFYLCAWTGTGGRDTQYFGPGTRLTVL.

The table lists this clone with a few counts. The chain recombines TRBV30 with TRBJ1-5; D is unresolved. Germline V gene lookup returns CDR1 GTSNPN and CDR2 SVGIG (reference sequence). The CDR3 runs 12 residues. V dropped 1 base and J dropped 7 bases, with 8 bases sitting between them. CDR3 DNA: TGTGCCTGGAGTGGTACGGCGCAGCCCCAGCATTTT. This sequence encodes CAWSGTAQPQHF.

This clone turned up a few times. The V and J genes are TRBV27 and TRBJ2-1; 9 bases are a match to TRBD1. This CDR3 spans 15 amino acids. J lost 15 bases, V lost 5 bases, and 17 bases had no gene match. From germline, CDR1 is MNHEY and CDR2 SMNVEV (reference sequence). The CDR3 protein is CASSPSRDREAKSFF. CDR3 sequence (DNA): TGTGCCAGCAGTCCCTCGAGGGACAGGGAAGCGAAGTCGTTCTTC.

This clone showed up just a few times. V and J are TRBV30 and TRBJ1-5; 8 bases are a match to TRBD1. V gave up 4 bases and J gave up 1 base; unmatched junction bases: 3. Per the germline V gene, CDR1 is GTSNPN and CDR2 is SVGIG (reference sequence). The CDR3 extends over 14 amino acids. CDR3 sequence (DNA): TGTGCCTGGACCCCAGGGGGCAGCAATCAGCCCCAGCATTTT. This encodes CAWTPGGSNQPQHF.

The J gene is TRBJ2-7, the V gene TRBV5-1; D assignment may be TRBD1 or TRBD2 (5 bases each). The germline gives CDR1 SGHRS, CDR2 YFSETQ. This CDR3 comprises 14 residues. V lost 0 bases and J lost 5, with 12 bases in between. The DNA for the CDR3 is TGCGCCAGCAGCTTGGAGGCAGGGAGCCACGAGCAGTACTTC. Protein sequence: CASSLEAGSHEQYF.

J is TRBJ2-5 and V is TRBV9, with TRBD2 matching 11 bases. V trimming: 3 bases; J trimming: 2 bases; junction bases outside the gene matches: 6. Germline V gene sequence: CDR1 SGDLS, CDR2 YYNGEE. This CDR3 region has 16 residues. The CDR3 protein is CASSAKLAGVQETQYF. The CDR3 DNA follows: TGTGCCAGCAGCGCAAAACTAGCGGGGGTACAAGAGACCCAGTACTTC.

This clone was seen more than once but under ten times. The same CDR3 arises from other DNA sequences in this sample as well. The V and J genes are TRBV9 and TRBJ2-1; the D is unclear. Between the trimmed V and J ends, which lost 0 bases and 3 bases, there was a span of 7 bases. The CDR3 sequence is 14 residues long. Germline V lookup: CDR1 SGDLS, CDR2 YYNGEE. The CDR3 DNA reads TGTGCCAGCAGCGTAGCGGGTAACTACAATGAGCAGTTCTTC. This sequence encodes CASSVAGNYNEQFF.

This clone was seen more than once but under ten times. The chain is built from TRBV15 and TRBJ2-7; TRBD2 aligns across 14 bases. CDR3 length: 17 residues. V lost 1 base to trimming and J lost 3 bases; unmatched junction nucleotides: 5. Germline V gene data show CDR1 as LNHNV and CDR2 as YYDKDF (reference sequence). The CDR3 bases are TGTGCCACCAGCAGAGGACACGGACTAGCGGGAGGCTACGAGCAGTACTTC. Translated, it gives CATSRGHGLAGGYEQYF.

The CDR3 nucleotides are TGTGCCAGCAGTTTACCAACGATTACTAACTATGGCTACACCTTC. This gives the protein CASSLPTITNYGYTF. The gene calls are TRBV6-5 and TRBJ1-2; D is uncertain. CDR1 is MNHEY, CDR2 SVGAGI, per germline. The CDR3 extends over 15 amino acids. Trimming removed 4 bases from V and 0 bases from J, with 12 bases in between.

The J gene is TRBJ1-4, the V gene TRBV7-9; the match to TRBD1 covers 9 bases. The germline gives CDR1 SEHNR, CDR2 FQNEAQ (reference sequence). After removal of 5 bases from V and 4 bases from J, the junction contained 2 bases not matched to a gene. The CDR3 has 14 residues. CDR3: CASSPGQGNEKLFF. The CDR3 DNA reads TGTGCCAGCAGCCCGGGACAGGGTAATGAAAAACTGTTTTTT.

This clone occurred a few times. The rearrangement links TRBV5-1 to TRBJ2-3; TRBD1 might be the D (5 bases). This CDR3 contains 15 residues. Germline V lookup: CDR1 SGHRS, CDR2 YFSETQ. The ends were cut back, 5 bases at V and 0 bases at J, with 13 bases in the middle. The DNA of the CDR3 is TGCGCCAGCAGACGTATCGACAGTAGCACAGATACGCAGTATTTT. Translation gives CASRRIDSSTDTQYF.

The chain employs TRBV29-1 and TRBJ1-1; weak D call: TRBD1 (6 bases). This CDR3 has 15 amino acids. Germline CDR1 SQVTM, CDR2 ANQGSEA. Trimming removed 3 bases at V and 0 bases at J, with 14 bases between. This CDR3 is CSVDGRGGMNTEAFF. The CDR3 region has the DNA TGCAGCGTTGACGGCAGGGGAGGGATGAACACTGAAGCTTTCTTT.

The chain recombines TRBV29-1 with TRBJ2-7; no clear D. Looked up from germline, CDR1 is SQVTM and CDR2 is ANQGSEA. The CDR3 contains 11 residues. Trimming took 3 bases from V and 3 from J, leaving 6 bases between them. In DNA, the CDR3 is TGCAGCGTTGAGTGGGACTACGAGCAGTACTTC. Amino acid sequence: CSVEWDYEQYF.

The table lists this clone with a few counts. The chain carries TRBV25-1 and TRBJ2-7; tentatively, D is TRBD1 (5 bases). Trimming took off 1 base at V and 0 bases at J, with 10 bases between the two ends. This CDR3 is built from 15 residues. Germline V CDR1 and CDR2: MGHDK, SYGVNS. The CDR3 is CASSEFPGNSYEQYF. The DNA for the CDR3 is TGTGCCAGCAGTGAATTTCCAGGGAACTCCTACGAGCAGTACTTC.

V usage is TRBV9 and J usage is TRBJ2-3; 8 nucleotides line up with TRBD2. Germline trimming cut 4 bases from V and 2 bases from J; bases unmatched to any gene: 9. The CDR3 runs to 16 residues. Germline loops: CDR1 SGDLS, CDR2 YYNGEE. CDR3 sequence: CASSLVGTRVTDTQYF. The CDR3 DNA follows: TGTGCCAGCAGCCTTGTGGGGACTAGGGTCACAGATACGCAGTATTTT.

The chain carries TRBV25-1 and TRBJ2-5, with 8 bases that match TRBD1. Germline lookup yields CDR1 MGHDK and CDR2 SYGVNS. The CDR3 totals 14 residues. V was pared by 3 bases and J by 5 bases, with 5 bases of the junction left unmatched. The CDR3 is CASSDRGRRETQYF. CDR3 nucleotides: TGTGCCAGCAGTGACAGGGGGCGCAGGGAGACCCAGTACTTC. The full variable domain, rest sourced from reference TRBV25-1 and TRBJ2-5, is EADIYQTPRYLVIGTGKKITLECSQTMGHDKMYWYQQDPGMELHLIHYSYGVNSTEKGDLSSESTVSRIRTEHFPLTLESARPSHTSQYLCASSDRGRRETQYFGPGTRLLVL.

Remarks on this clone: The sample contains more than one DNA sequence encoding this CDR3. The CDR3: CAWRTPGVYEQYF. In DNA, the CDR3 is TGTGCCTGGAGAACCCCAGGGGTGTACGAGCAGTACTTC. The J gene is TRBJ2-7, the V gene TRBV30; maybe TRBD1 (6 bases). With 3 bases removed from V and 4 bases from J, the gap between germline ends came to 13 bases. This CDR3 spans 13 amino acids. Germline V lookup: CDR1 GTSNPN, CDR2 SVGIG (reference sequence).

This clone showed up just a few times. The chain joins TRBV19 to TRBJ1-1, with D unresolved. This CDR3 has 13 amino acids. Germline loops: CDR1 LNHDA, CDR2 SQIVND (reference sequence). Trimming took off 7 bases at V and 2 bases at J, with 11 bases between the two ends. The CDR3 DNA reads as TGTGCCAGTATATTGAGGGCCAACACTGAAGCTTTCTTT. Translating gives CASILRANTEAFF.

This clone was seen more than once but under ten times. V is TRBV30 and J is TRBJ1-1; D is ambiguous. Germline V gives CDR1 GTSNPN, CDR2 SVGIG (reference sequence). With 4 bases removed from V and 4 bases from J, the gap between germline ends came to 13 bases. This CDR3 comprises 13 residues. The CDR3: CAWNGRGGTEAFF. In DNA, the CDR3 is TGTGCCTGGAATGGGCGTGGTGGCACTGAAGCTTTCTTT.

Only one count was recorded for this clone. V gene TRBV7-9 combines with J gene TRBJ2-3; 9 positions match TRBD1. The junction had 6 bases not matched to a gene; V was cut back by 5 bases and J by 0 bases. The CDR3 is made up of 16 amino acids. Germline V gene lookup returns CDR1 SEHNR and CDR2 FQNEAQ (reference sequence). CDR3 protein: CASSAGQGASTDTQYF. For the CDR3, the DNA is TGTGCCAGCAGCGCGGGACAGGGAGCTAGCACAGATACGCAGTATTTT. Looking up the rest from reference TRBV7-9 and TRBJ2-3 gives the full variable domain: DTGVSQNPRHKITKRGQNVTFRCDPISEHNRLYWYRQTLGQGPEFLTYFQNEAQLEKSRLLSDRFSAERPKGSFSTLEIQRTEQGDSAMYLCASSAGQGASTDTQYFGPGTRLTVL.

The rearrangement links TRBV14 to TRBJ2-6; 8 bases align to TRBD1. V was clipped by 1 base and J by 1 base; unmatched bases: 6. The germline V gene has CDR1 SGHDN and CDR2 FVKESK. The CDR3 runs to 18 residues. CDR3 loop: CASSQAPGGWSGANVLTF. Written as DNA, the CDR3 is TGTGCCAGCAGCCAAGCTCCAGGGGGCTGGTCTGGGGCCAACGTCCTGACTTTC.

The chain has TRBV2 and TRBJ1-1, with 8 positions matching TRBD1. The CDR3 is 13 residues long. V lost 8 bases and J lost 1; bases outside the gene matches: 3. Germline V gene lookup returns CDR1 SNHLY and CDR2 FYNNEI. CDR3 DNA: TGTGCCAGCCAGGACAGGGAGAACACTGAAGCTTTCTTT. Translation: CASQDRENTEAFF.

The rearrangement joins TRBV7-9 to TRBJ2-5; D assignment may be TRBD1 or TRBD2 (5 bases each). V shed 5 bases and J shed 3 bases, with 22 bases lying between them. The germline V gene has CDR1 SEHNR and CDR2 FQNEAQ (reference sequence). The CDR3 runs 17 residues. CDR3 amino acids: CASSLPPRGQGEETQYF. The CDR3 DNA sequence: TGTGCCAGCAGCCTCCCCCCCCGGGGCCAGGGCGAAGAGACCCAGTACTTC. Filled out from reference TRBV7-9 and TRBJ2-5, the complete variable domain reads DTGVSQNPRHKITKRGQNVTFRCDPISEHNRLYWYRQTLGQGPEFLTYFQNEAQLEKSRLLSDRFSAERPKGSFSTLEIQRTEQGDSAMYLCASSLPPRGQGEETQYFGPGTRLLVL.

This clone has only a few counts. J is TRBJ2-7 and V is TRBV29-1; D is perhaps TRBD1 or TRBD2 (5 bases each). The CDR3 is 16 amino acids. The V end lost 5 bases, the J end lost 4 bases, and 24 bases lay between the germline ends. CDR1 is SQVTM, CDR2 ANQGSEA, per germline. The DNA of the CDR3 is TGCAGCGTTCTTACACTCCAGACCCCGAGGGGATACGAGCAGTACTTC. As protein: CSVLTLQTPRGYEQYF.

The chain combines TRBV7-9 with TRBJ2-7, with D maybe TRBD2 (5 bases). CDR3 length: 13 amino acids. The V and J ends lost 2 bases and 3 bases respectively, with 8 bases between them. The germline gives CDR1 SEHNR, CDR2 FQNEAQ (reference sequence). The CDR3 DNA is TGTGCCAGCAGCTTAAGGGCGGGCTACGAGCAGTACTTC. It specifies CASSLRAGYEQYF.

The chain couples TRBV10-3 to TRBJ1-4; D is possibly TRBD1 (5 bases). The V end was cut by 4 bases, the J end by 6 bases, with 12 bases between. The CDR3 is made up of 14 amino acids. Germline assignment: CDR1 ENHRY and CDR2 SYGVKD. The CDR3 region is CAISAQGGHEKLFF. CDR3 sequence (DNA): TGTGCCATCAGTGCCCAGGGAGGTCATGAAAAACTGTTTTTT.

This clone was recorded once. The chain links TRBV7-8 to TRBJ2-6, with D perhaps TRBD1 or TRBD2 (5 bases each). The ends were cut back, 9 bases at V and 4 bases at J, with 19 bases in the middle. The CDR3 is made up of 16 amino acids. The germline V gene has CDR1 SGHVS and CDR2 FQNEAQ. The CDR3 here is CASPNLPGPGANVLTF. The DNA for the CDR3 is TGTGCCAGTCCGAACTTACCGGGGCCCGGGGCCAACGTCCTGACTTTC.